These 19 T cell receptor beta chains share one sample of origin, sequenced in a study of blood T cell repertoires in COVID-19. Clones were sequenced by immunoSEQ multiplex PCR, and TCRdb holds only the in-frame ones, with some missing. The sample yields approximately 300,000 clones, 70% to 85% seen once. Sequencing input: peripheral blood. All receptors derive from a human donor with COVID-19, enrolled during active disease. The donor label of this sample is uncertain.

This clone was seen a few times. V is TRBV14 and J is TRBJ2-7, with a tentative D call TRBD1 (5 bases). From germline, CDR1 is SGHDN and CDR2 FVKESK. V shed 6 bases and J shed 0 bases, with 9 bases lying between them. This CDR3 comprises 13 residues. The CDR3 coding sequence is TGTGCCAGCAGTCGGCAGGGCTCCTACGAGCAGTACTTC. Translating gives CASSRQGSYEQYF.

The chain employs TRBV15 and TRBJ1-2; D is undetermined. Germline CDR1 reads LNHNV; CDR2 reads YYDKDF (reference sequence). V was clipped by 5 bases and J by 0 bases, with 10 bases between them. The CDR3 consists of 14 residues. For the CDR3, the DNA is TGTGCCACCAGCGGTACACCTTCTAACTATGGCTACACCTTC. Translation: CATSGTPSNYGYTF. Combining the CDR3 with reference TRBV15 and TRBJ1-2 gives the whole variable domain DAMVIQNPRYQVTQFGKPVTLSCSQTLNHNVMYWYQQKSSQAPKLLFHYYDKDFNNEADTPDNFQSRRPNTSFCFLDIRSPGLGDTAMYLCATSGTPSNYGYTFGSGTRLTVV.

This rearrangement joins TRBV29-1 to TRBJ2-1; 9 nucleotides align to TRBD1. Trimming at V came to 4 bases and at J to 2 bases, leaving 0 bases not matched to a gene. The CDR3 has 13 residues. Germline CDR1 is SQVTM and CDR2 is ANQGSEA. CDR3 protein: CSVGDRAYNEQFF. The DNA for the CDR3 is TGCAGCGTTGGGGACAGGGCCTACAATGAGCAGTTCTTC.

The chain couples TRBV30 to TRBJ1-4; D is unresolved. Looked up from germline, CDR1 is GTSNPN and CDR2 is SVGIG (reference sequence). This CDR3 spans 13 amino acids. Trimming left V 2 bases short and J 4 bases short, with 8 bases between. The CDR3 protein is CAWSPSVNEKLFF. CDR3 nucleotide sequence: TGTGCCTGGAGTCCCTCCGTTAATGAAAAACTGTTTTTT. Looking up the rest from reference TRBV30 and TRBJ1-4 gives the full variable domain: SQTIHQWPATLVQPVGSPLSLECTVEGTSNPNLYWYRQAAGRGLQLLFYSVGIGQISSEVPQNLSASRPQDRQFILSSKKLLLSDSGFYLCAWSPSVNEKLFFGSGTQLSVL.

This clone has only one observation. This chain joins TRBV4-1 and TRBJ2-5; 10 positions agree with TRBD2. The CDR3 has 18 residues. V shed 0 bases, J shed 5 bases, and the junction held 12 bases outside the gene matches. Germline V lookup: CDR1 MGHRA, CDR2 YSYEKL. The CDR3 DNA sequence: TGCGCCAGCAGCCAAGAGGGACGAGCGGGAGGGGGAGGGGAGACCCAGTACTTC. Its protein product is CASSQEGRAGGGGETQYF.

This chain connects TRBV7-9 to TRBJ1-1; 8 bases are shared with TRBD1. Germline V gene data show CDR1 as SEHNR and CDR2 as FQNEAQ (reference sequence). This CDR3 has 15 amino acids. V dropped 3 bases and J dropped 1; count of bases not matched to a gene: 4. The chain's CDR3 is CASSLTGEANTEAFF. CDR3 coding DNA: TGTGCCAGCAGCTTGACAGGGGAAGCGAACACTGAAGCTTTCTTT.

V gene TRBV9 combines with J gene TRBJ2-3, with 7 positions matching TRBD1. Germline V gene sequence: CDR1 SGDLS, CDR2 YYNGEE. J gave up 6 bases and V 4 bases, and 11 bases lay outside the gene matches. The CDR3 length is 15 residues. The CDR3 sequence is CASSRGGEHVDTQYF. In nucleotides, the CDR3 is TGTGCCAGCAGCCGAGGGGGCGAACACGTGGATACGCAGTATTTT.

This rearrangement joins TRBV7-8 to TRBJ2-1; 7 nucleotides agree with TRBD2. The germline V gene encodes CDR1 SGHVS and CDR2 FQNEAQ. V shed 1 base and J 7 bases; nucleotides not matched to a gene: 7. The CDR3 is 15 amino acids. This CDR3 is CASSLEGGSSNEQFF. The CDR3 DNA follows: TGTGCCAGCAGCTTAGAAGGCGGGAGTTCGAATGAGCAGTTCTTC.

The CDR3 region has the DNA TGTGCCAGCAGCCAAGTTCCGGGACAGTTAACGGGCTACACCTTC. Protein: CASSQVPGQLTGYTF. The chain joins TRBV3-1 (or the pseudogene TRBV3-2) to TRBJ1-2, with 7 bases identical to TRBD1. V lost 1 base, J lost 8 bases, and 10 bases stayed unmatched. The CDR3 covers 15 residues. Germline CDR1 is LGHDT and CDR2 is YNNKEL (reference sequence).

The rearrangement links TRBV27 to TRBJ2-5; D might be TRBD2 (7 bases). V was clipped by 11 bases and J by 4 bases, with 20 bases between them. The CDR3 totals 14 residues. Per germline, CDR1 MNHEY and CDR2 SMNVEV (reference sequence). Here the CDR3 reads CASRRGAGAETQYF. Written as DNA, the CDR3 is TGTGCCTCCAGACGGGGGGCCGGGGCAGAGACCCAGTACTTC.

CDR3 coding DNA: TGTGCCAGTAGTATTTCGGTGACAGGGCCCAATCAGCCCCAGCATTTT. It is translated as CASSISVTGPNQPQHF. The V and J genes are TRBV19 and TRBJ1-5; 7 nucleotides align to TRBD1. The CDR3 extends over 16 amino acids. Germline loops: CDR1 LNHDA, CDR2 SQIVND (reference sequence). J gave up 3 bases and V 3 bases, and 8 bases lay outside the gene matches.

CDR3 residues: CASSLIRLAGGPEYNEQFF. CDR3 DNA sequence: TGTGCCAGCAGCTTAATTCGGCTAGCGGGAGGGCCAGAATACAATGAGCAGTTCTTC. The rearrangement links TRBV7-3 to TRBJ2-1, with 12 bases that match TRBD2. The germline gives CDR1 SGHTA, CDR2 FQGTGA. V was clipped by 1 base and J by 4 bases; unmatched bases: 11. The CDR3 is 19 amino acids.

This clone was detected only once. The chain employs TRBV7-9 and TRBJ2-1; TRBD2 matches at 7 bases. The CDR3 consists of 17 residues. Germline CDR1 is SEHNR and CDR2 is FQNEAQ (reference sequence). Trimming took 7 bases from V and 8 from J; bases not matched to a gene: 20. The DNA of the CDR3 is TGTGCCAGCACCAAAACTCCAGGAGGGATTGGGGGGGATGAGCAGTTCTTC. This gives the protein CASTKTPGGIGGDEQFF.

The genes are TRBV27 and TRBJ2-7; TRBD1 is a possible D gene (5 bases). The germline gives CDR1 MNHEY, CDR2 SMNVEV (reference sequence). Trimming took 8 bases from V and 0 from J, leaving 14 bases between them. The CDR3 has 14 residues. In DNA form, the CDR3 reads TGTGCCAGCGGGGCCCTGGAGAGCTCCTACGAGCAGTACTTC. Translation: CASGALESSYEQYF.

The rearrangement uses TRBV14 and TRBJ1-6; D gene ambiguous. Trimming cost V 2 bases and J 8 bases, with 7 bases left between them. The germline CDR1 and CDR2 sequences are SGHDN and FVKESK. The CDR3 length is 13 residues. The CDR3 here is CASSQNSYSPLHF. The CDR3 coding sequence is TGTGCCAGCAGCCAAAACAGTTATTCACCCCTCCACTTT.

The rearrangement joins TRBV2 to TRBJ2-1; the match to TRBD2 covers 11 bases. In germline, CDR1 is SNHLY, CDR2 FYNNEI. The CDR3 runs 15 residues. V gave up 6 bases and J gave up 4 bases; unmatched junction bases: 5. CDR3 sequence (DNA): TGTGCCAGCAGCCAGACTAGCGGGGTTTACAATGAGCAGTTCTTC. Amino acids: CASSQTSGVYNEQFF.

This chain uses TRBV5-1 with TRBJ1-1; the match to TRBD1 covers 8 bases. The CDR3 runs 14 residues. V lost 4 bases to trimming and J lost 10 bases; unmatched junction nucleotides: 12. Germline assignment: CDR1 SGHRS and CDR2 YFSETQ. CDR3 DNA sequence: TGCGCCAGCAGCCTATACCTAACAGGGGGGAGAGCTTTCTTT. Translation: CASSLYLTGGRAFF.

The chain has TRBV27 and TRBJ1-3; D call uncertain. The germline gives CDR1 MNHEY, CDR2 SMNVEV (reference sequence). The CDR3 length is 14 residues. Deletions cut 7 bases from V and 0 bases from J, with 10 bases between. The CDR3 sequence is CASTMGRSGNTIYF. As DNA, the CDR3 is TGTGCCAGCACCATGGGCCGCTCTGGAAACACCATATATTTT.

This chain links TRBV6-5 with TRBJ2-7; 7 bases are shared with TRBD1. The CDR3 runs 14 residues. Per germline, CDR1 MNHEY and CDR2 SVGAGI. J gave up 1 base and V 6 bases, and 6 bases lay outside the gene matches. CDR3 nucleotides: TGTGCCAGCAGACCTGACAGGGTGTCCTACGAGCAGTACTTC. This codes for CASRPDRVSYEQYF.